This TCR beta chain was documented in a study of T cell repertoires in cytomegalovirus infection. On the study more broadly: Matching HLA type, along with CMV infection, was indicated by public TCR beta signatures. Study observations and caveats: Frequencies of public TCR beta families were cumulated, and this identified carriers of CMV plus the relevant HLA.

A remark on this clonotype: Antigen unknown.

CDR1 is SGHVT and CDR2 is SQSDAQ in the germline V gene. The CDR3 extends over 15 amino acids. After removal of 5 bases from V and 7 bases from J, the junction contained 11 bases not matched to a gene. Each CDR3 protein is one row after TCRdb ran MiXCR on the reads. The sample consists of roughly 860,000 distinct CDR3 sequences, about 33% of them appearing once. The starting material was cultured CD8+ T cells from PBMCs, obtained from culture after CMV antigen stimulation. This sequence joins TRBV7-4 and TRBJ1-2, with TRBD1 identical over 9 bases. This receptor was identified in a human donor in good health (CMV status not recorded). Some clones in this sample may be carry-over from other donors' samples. Here the CDR3 DNA reads TGTGCCAGCAGCGAATCCGGGACAGGGATGACTGGCTACACCTTC. Its protein product is CASSESGTGMTGYTF.